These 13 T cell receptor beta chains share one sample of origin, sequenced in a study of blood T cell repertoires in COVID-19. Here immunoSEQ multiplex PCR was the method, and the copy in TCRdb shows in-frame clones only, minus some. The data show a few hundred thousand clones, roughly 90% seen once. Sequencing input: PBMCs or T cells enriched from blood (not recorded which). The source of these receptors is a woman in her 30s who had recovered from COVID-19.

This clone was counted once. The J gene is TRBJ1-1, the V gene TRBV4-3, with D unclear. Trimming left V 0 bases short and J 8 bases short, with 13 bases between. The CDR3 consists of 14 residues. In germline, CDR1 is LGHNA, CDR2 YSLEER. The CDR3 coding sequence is TGCGCCAGCAGCCAAGATCCCTTCACGCGAGAAGCTTTCTTT. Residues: CASSQDPFTREAFF.

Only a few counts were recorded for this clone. The DNA of the CDR3 is TGTGCCAGCAGCTTGAGGGACAGGGGCTACGAGCAGTACTTC. It translates to CASSLRDRGYEQYF. V is TRBV5-4 and J is TRBJ2-7; 10 bases line up with TRBD1. The V segment lost 1 base and the J segment 3 bases; nucleotides outside the gene matches: 1. The CDR3 totals 14 residues. Looked up from germline, CDR1 is SGHNT and CDR2 is YYREEE (reference sequence).

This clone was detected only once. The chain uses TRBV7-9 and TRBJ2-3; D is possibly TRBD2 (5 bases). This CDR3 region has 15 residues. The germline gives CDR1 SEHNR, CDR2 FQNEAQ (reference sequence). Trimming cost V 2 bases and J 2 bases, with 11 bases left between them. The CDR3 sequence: CASSLLRVPTDTQYF. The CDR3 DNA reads TGTGCCAGCAGCTTATTGCGGGTCCCCACAGATACGCAGTATTTT.

The CDR3 loop is CASSIDNAGTGTYQPQHF. The CDR3 DNA reads TGTGCCAGTAGTATTGACAATGCTGGGACAGGGACCTATCAGCCCCAGCATTTT. The chain is built from TRBV19 and TRBJ1-5; 9 bases match TRBD1. Trimming removed 3 bases from V and 5 bases from J; junction bases left unmatched: 14. This CDR3 spans 18 amino acids. Germline V lookup: CDR1 LNHDA, CDR2 SQIVND (reference sequence).

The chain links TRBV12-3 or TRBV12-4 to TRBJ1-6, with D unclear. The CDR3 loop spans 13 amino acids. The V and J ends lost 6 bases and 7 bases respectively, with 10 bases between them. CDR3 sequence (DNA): TGTGCCAGCAGCCTGACGGAGAATTCACCCCTCCACTTT. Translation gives CASSLTENSPLHF.

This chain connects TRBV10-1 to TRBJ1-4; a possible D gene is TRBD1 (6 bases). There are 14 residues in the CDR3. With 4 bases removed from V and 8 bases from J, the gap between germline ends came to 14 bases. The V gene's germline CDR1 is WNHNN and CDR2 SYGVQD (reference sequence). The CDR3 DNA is TGCGCCAGCAGTGGTGCCAGGGGTAACGAAAAACTGTTTTTT. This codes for CASSGARGNEKLFF.

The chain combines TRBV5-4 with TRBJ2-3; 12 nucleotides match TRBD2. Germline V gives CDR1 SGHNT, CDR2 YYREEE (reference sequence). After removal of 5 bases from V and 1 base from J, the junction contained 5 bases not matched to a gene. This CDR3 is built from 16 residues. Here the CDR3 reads CASRFLAGGRTDTQYF. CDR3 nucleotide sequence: TGTGCCAGCAGATTCCTAGCGGGAGGGCGCACAGATACGCAGTATTTT.

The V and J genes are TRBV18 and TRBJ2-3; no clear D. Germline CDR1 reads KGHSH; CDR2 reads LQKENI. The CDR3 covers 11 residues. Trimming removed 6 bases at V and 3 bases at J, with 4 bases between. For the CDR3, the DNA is TGTGCCAGCTCCGCGACAGATACGCAGTATTTT. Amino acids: CASSATDTQYF.

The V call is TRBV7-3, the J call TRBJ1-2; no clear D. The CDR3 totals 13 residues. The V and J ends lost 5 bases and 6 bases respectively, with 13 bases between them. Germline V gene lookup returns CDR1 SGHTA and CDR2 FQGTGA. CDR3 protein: CASSLSSGDGYTF. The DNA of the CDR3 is TGTGCCAGCAGCCTCTCGTCCGGGGATGGCTACACCTTC.

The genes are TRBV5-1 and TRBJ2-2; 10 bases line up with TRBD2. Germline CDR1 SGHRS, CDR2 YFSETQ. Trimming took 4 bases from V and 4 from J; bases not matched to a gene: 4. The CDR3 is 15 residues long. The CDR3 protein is CASSEAGGSTGELFF. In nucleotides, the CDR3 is TGCGCCAGCAGCGAAGCGGGGGGGAGCACCGGGGAGCTGTTTTTT.

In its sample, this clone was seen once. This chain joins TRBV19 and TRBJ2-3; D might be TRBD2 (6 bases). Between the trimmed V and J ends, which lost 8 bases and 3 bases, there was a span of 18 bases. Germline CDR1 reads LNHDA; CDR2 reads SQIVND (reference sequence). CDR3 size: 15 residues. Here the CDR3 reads CASRPVFAGTDTQYF. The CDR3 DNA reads TGTGCCAGTCGCCCCGTTTTTGCGGGAACAGATACGCAGTATTTT.

This CDR3 is CASSLALAGSYEQYF. CDR3 nucleotides: TGTGCCAGCAGCTTAGCTCTAGCGGGTTCCTACGAGCAGTACTTC. V and J are TRBV7-8 and TRBJ2-7; 8 nucleotides match TRBD2. CDR1 and CDR2 (germline): SGHVS, FQNEAQ. The CDR3 extends over 15 amino acids. The junction had 2 bases not matched to a gene; V was cut back by 0 bases and J by 1 base.

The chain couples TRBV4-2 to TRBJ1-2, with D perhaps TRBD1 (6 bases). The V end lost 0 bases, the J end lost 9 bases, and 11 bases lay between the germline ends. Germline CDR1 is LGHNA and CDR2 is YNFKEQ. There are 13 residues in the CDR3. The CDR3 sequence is CASSQEQGGSYTF. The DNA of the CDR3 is TGTGCCAGCAGCCAAGAACAGGGTGGAAGCTACACCTTC.